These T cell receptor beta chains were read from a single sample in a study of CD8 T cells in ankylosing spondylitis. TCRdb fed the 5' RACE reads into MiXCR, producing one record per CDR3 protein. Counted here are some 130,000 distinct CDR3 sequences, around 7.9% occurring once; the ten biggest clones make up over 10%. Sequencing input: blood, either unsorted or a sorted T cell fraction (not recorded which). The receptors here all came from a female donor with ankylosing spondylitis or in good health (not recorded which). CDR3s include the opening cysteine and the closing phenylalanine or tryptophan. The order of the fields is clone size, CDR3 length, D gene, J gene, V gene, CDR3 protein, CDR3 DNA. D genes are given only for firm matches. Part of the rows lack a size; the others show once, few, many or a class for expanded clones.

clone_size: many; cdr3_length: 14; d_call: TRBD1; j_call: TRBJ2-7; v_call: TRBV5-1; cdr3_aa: CASSLAQGAYEQYF; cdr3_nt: TGCGCCAGCAGCTTGGCACAGGGGGCCTACGAGCAGTACTTC
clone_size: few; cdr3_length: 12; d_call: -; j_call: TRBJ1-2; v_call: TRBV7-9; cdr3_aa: CASSLEQSGYTF; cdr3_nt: TGTGCCAGCAGCTTGGAACAAAGTGGCTACACCTTC
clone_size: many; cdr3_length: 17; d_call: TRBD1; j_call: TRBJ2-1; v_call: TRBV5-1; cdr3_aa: CASSPPSRDRGYNEQFF; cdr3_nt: TGCGCCAGCAGCCCACCTTCCCGGGACAGGGGGTACAATGAGCAGTTCTTC
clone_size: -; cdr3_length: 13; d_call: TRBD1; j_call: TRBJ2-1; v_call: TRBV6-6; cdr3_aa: CASRHDRGGEQFF; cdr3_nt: TGTGCCAGCAGGCACGACAGGGGGGGTGAGCAGTTCTTC
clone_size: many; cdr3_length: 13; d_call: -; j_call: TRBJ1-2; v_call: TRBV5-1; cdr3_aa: CASSFEGNYGYTF; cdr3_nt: TGCGCCAGCAGCTTCGAGGGGAACTATGGCTACACCTTC
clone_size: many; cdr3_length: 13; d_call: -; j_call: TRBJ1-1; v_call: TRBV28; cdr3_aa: CASSLYGNTEAFF; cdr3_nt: TGTGCCAGCAGTCTCTACGGGAACACTGAAGCTTTCTTT
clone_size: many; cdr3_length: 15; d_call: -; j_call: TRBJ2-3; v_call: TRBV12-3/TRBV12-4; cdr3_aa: CASSLDPGGTDTQYF; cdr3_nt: TGTGCCAGCAGTCTGGACCCGGGGGGCACAGATACGCAGTATTTT
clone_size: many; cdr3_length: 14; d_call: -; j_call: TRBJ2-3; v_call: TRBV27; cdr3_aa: CASSIGTGEDTQYF; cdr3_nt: TGTGCCAGCAGTATTGGGACTGGAGAGGATACGCAGTATTTT
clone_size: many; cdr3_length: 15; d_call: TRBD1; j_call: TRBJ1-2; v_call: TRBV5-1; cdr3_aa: CASSPGQGSVYGYTF; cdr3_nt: TGCGCCAGCAGCCCCGGACAGGGATCCGTCTATGGCTACACCTTC
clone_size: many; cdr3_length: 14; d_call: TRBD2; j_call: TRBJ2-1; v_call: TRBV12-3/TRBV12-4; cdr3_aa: CASRGGGGGNEQFF; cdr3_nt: TGTGCCAGCAGGGGGGGGGGTGGAGGAAATGAGCAGTTCTTC
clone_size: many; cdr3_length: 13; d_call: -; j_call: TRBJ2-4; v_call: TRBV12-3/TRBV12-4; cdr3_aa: CASGDNAKNIQYF; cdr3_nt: TGTGCCAGCGGGGATAACGCCAAAAACATTCAGTACTTC
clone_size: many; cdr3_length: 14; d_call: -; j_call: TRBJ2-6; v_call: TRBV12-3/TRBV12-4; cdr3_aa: CASSFPGQANVLTF; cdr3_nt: TGTGCCAGCAGTTTTCCCGGCCAGGCCAACGTCCTGACTTTC
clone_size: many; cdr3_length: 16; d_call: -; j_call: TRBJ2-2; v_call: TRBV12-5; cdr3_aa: CASGLGQGLPTGELFF; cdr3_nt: TGTGCTAGTGGTTTGGGGCAGGGCCTTCCCACCGGGGAGCTGTTTTTT
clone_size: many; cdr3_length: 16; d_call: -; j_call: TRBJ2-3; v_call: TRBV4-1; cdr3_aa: CASSTTLGGTEDTQYF; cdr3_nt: TGCGCCAGCAGCACAACCTTAGGGGGGACTGAAGATACGCAGTATTTT
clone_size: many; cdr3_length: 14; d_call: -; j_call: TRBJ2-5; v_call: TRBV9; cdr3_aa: CASSVSQGSETQYF; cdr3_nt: TGTGCCAGCAGCGTGAGTCAGGGGTCAGAGACCCAGTACTTC
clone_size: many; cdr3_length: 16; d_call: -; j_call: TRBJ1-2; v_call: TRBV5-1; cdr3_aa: CASGGLGIQGLGGYTF; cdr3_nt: TGCGCCAGCGGGGGCCTCGGGATCCAGGGACTGGGTGGCTACACCTTC
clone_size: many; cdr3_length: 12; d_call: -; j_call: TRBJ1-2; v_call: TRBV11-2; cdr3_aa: CASSDGRALYTF; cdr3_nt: TGTGCCAGCAGCGATGGACGGGCTCTCTACACCTTC
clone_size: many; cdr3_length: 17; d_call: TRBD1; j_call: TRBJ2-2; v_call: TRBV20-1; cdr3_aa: CSARSYPGQAMTGELFF; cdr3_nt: TGCAGTGCTAGATCGTATCCGGGACAGGCCATGACCGGGGAGCTGTTTTTT
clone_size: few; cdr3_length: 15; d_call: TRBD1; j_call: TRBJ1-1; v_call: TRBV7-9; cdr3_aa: CASSKGTGRNTEAFF; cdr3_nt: TGTGCCAGCAGCAAGGGGACAGGGAGGAACACTGAAGCTTTCTTT
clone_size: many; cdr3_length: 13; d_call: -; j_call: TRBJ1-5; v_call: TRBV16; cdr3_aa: CASSPLPIQPQHF; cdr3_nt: TGTGCCAGCAGCCCTCTCCCCATTCAGCCCCAGCATTTT
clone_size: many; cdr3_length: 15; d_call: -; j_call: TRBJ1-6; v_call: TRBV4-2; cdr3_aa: CASSQEKTHESPLHF; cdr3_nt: TGTGCCAGCAGCCAAGAAAAGACCCATGAGTCACCCCTCCACTTT
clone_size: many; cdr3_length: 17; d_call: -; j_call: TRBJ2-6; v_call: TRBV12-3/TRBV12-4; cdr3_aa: CASSDRGPRSGANVLTF; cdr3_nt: TGTGCCAGCAGTGATCGGGGGCCTCGCTCTGGGGCCAACGTCCTGACTTTC
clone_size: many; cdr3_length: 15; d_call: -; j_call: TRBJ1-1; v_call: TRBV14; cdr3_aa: CASSLELGLHTEAFF; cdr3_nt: TGTGCCAGCAGCCTCGAACTAGGACTTCACACTGAAGCTTTCTTT
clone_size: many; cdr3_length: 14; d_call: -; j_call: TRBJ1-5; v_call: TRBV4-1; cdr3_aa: CASSQRPYNQPQHF; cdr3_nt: TGCGCCAGCAGCCAGAGGCCTTACAATCAGCCCCAGCATTTT
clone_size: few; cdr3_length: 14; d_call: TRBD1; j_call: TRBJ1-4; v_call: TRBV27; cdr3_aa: CASSPTGDDEKLFF; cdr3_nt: TGTGCCAGCAGCCCGACAGGGGATGATGAAAAACTGTTTTTT
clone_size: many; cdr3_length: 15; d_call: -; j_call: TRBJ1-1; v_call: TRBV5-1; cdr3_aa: CASSLDGVMNTEAFF; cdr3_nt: TGCGCCAGCAGCTTGGATGGGGTGATGAACACTGAAGCTTTCTTT
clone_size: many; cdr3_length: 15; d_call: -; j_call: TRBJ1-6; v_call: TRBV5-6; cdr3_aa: CASSTILQPDSPLHF; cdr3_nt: TGTGCCAGCAGCACAATACTCCAACCGGATTCACCCCTCCACTTT
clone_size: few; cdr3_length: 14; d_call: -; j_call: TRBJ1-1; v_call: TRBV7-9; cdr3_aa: CASTSPGPYTEAFF; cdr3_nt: TGTGCCAGCACCTCACCCGGCCCTTACACTGAAGCTTTCTTT
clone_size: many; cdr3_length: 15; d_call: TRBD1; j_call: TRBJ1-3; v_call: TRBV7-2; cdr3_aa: CASSTRQGAGNTIYF; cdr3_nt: TGTGCCAGCAGCACCCGACAGGGGGCAGGAAACACCATATATTTT
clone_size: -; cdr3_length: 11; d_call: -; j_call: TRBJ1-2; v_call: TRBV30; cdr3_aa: CAWSTVSGYTF; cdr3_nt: TGTGCCTGGAGTACAGTTTCTGGCTACACCTTC
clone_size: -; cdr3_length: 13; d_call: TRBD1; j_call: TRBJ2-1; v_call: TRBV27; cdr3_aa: CASGQVPYNEQFF; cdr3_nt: TGTGCCAGCGGACAGGTACCCTACAATGAGCAGTTCTTC
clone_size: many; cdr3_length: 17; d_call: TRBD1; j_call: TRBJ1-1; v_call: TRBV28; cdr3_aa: CASSLWPQGQGRTEAFF; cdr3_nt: TGTGCCAGCAGTTTATGGCCCCAAGGACAGGGTCGCACTGAAGCTTTCTTT
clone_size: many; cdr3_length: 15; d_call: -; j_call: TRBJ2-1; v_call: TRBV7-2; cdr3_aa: CASSLAGGLYNEQFF; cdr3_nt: TGTGCCAGCAGCTTAGCGGGGGGCCTCTACAATGAGCAGTTCTTC
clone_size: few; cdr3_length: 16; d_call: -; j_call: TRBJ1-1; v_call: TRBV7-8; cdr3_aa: CASSLGSAGSGTEAFF; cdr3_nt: TGTGCCAGCAGCTTAGGTTCGGCAGGGTCGGGGACTGAAGCTTTCTTT
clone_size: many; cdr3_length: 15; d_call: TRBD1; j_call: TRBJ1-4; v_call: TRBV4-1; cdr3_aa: CASSPQGDLNEKLFF; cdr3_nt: TGCGCCAGCAGCCCGCAGGGGGATCTTAATGAAAAACTGTTTTTT
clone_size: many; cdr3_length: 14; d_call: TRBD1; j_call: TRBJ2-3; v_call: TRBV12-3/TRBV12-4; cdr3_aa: CASSSRQGGDTQYF; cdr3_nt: TGTGCCAGCAGTTCCAGACAGGGGGGAGATACGCAGTATTTT
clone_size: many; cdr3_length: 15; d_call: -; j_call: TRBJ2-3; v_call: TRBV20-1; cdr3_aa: CSLPRGAPGTDTQYF; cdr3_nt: TGCAGTCTCCCTCGGGGGGCACCGGGCACAGATACGCAGTATTTT
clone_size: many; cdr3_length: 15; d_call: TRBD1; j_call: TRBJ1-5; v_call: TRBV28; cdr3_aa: CASRGQVNSNQPQHF; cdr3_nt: TGTGCCAGCAGGGGACAGGTGAATAGCAATCAGCCCCAGCATTTT
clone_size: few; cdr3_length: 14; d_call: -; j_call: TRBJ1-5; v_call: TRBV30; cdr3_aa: CAWSAGRGNQPQHF; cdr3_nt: TGTGCCTGGAGTGCGGGCAGGGGCAATCAGCCCCAGCATTTT
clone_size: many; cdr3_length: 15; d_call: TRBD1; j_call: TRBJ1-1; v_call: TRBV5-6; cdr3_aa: CASSLVQRTGAEAFF; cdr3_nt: TGTGCCAGCAGCTTGGTACAGCGGACAGGGGCTGAAGCTTTCTTT
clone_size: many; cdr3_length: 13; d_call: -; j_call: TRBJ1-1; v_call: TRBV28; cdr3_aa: CATKGLRNTEAFF; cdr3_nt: TGTGCCACCAAAGGACTTCGGAACACTGAAGCTTTCTTT
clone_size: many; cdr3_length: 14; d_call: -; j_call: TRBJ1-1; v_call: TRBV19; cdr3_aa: CASSNIWKNTEAFF; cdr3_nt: TGTGCCAGTAGTAATATCTGGAAGAACACTGAAGCTTTCTTT
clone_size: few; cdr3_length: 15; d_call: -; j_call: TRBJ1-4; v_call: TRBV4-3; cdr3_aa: CASSQDRGRSEKLFF; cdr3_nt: TGCGCCAGCAGCCAAGATCGAGGGCGAAGTGAAAAACTGTTTTTT
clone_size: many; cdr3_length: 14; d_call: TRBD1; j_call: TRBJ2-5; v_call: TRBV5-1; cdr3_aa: CASSLEGQEETQYF; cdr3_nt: TGCGCCAGTAGCTTGGAGGGACAGGAAGAGACCCAGTACTTC
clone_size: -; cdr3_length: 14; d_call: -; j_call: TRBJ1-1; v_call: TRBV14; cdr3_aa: CASSQEPRNTEAFF; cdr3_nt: TGTGCCAGCAGCCAAGAACCGAGGAACACTGAAGCTTTCTTT
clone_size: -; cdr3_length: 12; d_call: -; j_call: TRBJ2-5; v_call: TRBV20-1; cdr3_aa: CSATGIQETQYF; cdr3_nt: TGCAGTGCTACCGGGATCCAAGAGACCCAGTACTTC
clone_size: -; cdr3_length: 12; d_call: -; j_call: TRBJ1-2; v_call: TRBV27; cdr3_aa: CASSPNSYGYTF; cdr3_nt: TGTGCCAGCAGTCCTAACAGCTATGGCTACACCTTC
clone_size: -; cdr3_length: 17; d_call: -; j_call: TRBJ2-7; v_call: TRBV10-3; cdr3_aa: CAISDHGGKASTYEQYF; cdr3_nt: TGTGCCATCAGTGATCACGGGGGCAAGGCGAGTACCTACGAGCAGTACTTC
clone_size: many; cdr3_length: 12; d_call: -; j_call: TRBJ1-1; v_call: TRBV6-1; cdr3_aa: CASSELDTEAFF; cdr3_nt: TGTGCCAGCAGTGAACTTGACACTGAAGCTTTCTTT
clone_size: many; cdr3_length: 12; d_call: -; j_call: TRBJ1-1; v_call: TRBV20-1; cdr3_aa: CSVRILNTEAFF; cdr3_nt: TGCAGTGTCAGGATTTTGAACACTGAAGCTTTCTTT
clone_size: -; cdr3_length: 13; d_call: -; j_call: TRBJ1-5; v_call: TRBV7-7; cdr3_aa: CASSSSPGQPQHF; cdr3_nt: TGTGCTAGCAGCTCCTCGCCGGGACAGCCCCAGCATTTT
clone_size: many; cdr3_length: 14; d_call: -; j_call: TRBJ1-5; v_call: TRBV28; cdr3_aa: CASSVGLSNQPQHF; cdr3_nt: TGTGCCAGCAGCGTCGGTCTGAGCAATCAGCCCCAGCATTTT
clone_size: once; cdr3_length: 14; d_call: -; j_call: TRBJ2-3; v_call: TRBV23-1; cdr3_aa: CASSPRPGKDTQYF; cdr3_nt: TGCGCCAGCAGTCCGCGGCCTGGGAAAGATACGCAGTATTTT
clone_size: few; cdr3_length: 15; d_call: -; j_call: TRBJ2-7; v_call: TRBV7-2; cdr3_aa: CASSFTTGLDFEQYF; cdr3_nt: TGTGCCAGCAGCTTTACTACGGGACTGGACTTCGAGCAGTACTTC